This TCR beta chain was profiled in a study of T cell repertoires in cytomegalovirus infection. Whole-study context: It was recently identified HLA-C-restricted and well-studied HLA-B-restricted CMV epitopes that the study used. Findings and limits, study-wide: HLA-C-restricted CMV clonotypes gave the most frequent clonotype in two of eight donors. Public TCR beta family frequency separated CMV-and-HLA carriers, including in an independent cohort.

One entry per CDR3 protein, called by TCRdb with MiXCR from the reads. The sample gives around 140,000 distinct CDR3 sequences, over 25% of which show up once; roughly half is in the top ten. Germline trimming cut 0 bases from V and 0 bases from J; bases unmatched to any gene: 7. Germline V gene sequence: CDR1 SGHRS, CDR2 YFSETQ. CDR3 length: 20 residues. With regard to this clonotype: Its specificity is unknown.

The chain carries TRBV5-1 and TRBJ2-1; 15 nucleotides align to TRBD2. This TCR was sampled from a human donor in good health (CMV status not recorded). Some clones in this sample may be carry-over from other donors' samples. This sample comprised CD8+ T cells from cultured PBMCs, obtained from culture after CMV antigen stimulation. The CDR3 bases are TGCGCCAGCAGCTTGGCCGGGACTAGCGGGGGGTTAAGCTCCTACAATGAGCAGTTCTTC. Translation gives CASSLAGTSGGLSSYNEQFF.